Listed below are T cell receptor beta chains from one sample, sequenced in a study of T cells in Graves' hyperthyroidism and ophthalmopathy. A single record per CDR3 protein comes from TCRdb applying MiXCR to the multiplex PCR reads. The data show about 760,000 distinct CDR3 sequences, with around a third seen just once and around a third held by the top ten. The source material was blood. These receptors were collected from a middle-aged woman with Graves' hyperthyroidism. Each CDR3 is given with its conserved first and last residue. Fields, in order: clone size, V gene, D gene, J gene, CDR3 DNA, CDR3 protein. D genes are given only for firm matches. Size values are once, few and many counts, or a class for expanded clones, and some rows have none.

many,TRBV7-8,TRBD2,TRBJ2-7,TGTGCCAGTACTATTGCGGGAGAAGGCCCCTACGAGCAGTACTTC,CASTIAGEGPYEQYF
few,TRBV6-1,-,TRBJ1-6,TGTGCCAGCAGTGAAGATTTTAGGGGAAATTCACCCCTCCACTTT,CASSEDFRGNSPLHF
few,TRBV19,TRBD2,TRBJ2-7,TGTGCCAGTACCGGGGGGACTAGCGGCCCTCTAGTCTACGAGCAGTACTTC,CASTGGTSGPLVYEQYF
many,TRBV15,-,TRBJ1-2,TGTGCCACCAGCAGAGAGGGAGCGGGAGGGGGCTACACCTTC,CATSREGAGGGYTF
many,TRBV7-2,TRBD1,TRBJ1-4,TGTGCCAGCAGCTTCCAGGGGGACACCAATGAAAAACTGTTTTTT,CASSFQGDTNEKLFF
-,TRBV7-2,-,TRBJ1-5,TGTGCCAGCTGCCTGCTGCGTAGCGGCCAGCCCCAGCATTTT,CASCLLRSGQPQHF
many,TRBV7-2,-,TRBJ2-5,TGTGCCAGCAGCTTAGTTATACAGAGGGGAGAGACCCAGTACTTC,CASSLVIQRGETQYF
few,TRBV12-3/TRBV12-4,-,TRBJ2-2,TGTGCCAGCAGTTTGGGAGCGGAGATGAACACCGGGGAGCTGTTTTTT,CASSLGAEMNTGELFF
-,TRBV20-1,-,TRBJ1-1,TGCAGTGCTAAGAACGGAGGGACTGAAGCTTTCTTT,CSAKNGGTEAFF
-,TRBV7-2,TRBD1,TRBJ1-3,TGTGCCAGCAGCGCCGGACAGGGGACATATGGCTACACCATATATTTT,CASSAGQGTYGYTIYF
few,TRBV28,-,TRBJ2-7,TGTGCCAGCAGGGCTTACGTTGGAGTAGGGTACGAGCAGTACTTC,CASRAYVGVGYEQYF
-,TRBV7-9,TRBD1,TRBJ1-1,TGTGCCAGCAGCGATGGGGGCAGGGGGAAGACTGAAGCTCTCTTT,CASSDGGRGKTEALF
many,TRBV13,-,TRBJ1-2,TGTGCCAGCAGCTCCGGTGGAGCTAACTATGGCTACACCTTC,CASSSGGANYGYTF
many,TRBV10-3,-,TRBJ2-7,TGTGCCATCAGTGAGAGCGTCTCGAACGAGCAGTACTTC,CAISESVSNEQYF
-,TRBV20-1,TRBD2,TRBJ2-7,TGCAGTGCCAGTCCGGGGGGTTACAATGAGCAGTACTTC,CSASPGGYNEQYF
once,TRBV6-2/TRBV6-3,-,TRBJ1-2,TGTGCCAGCAGTCCATCACCAGGGGTGGACTATGGCTACACCTTC,CASSPSPGVDYGYTF
-,TRBV7-2,TRBD2,TRBJ2-7,TGTGCCAGCAGTTACTCCGCGGGGGGCCCCCTCTACGAGCAGTACTTC,CASSYSAGGPLYEQYF
few,TRBV5-1,-,TRBJ1-4,TGCGCCAGCAGCTTTACAGGGTTGTTAGGAGAAAAACTGTTTTTT,CASSFTGLLGEKLFF
few,TRBV10-1,TRBD1,TRBJ2-7,TGCGCCAGCATTTCCCCCGCAGGGGGTTTGTACGAGCAGTACTTC,CASISPAGGLYEQYF
many,TRBV2,-,TRBJ1-5,TGTGCCAGCAGTGAGGGAGGGGGGGCCCAGCCCCAGCATTTT,CASSEGGGAQPQHF
-,TRBV20-1,TRBD1,TRBJ1-1,TGCAGTGCTAGTTCGGTGCAGGGGGCGAGGACTGAAGCTTTCTTT,CSASSVQGARTEAFF
-,TRBV6-5,TRBD1,TRBJ2-7,TGTCCCAGCAGTCACCGGGACAGGGGCGACGAGCAGTACTTC,CPSSHRDRGDEQYF
-,TRBV5-1,-,TRBJ1-4,TGCGCCAGCAGCTCAAGATCGGGACAAGCTAATGAAAAACTGTTTTTT,CASSSRSGQANEKLFF
-,TRBV6-1,TRBD1,TRBJ1-6,TGTGCCAGCAGAGGACAGGGAGGCTCCTATAATTCACCCCTCCACTTT,CASRGQGGSYNSPLHF
-,TRBV7-2,-,TRBJ1-6,TGTGCCAGCAGTAGGCGCGGGGAGGGGGATTCACCCCTCCACTTT,CASSRRGEGDSPLHF
many,TRBV12-3/TRBV12-4,-,TRBJ2-7,TGTGCCAGCAGTTTCTCCACTACCTACGAGCAGTACTTC,CASSFSTTYEQYF
-,TRBV6-1,-,TRBJ2-2,-,CASSKGTGTGSCFF
few,TRBV6-5,TRBD1,TRBJ1-6,TGTGCCAGCAGTTTGGCCGGGACAGGGAGCTCCGGTTCACCCCTCCACTTT,CASSLAGTGSSGSPLHF
many,TRBV10-1,-,TRBJ2-7,TGCGCCAGCAGTGAGTCCCAGAGCTCCTACGAGCAGTACTTC,CASSESQSSYEQYF
few,TRBV7-9,-,TRBJ1-2,TGTGCCAGCACGCCCTTTGGACAGACATATGGCTACACCTTC,CASTPFGQTYGYTF